Detailed here is one T cell receptor (beta chain). Its specificity is unknown. Each TRB amplification used about 250-550 ng of genomic DNA from blood. Multiplex PCR with BIOMED2 TRB-A/B primer pools amplified TRB rearrangements. TCRdb independently ran MiXCR on the multiplex PCR reads; one entry per CDR3 protein. The sample includes over a thousand distinct CDR3 sequences, around 25% of them seen just once. The data belong to a study of T and B cells in COVID-19 patients. Across the whole study: The recovered cohort's median age was 34 years, versus approximately 70 years in active infection.

Germline loops: CDR1 MDHEN, CDR2 SYDVKM. With 5 bases removed from V and 2 bases from J, the gap between germline ends came to 16 bases. The CDR3 sequence is 15 residues long. General study findings and limits: At recovery TRB diversity and richness exceeded healthy donors, after highly clonal active COVID-19 repertoires.

This sequence originates from a human donor with active COVID-19. The specimen sequenced was blood. The chain links TRBV28 to TRBJ2-7; possible D gene TRBD2, 6 bases. The CDR3 DNA is TGTGCCAGCAGTCCCTCGGGGGAAGGGACCTACGAGCAGTACTTC. Protein product: CASSPSGEGTYEQYF.